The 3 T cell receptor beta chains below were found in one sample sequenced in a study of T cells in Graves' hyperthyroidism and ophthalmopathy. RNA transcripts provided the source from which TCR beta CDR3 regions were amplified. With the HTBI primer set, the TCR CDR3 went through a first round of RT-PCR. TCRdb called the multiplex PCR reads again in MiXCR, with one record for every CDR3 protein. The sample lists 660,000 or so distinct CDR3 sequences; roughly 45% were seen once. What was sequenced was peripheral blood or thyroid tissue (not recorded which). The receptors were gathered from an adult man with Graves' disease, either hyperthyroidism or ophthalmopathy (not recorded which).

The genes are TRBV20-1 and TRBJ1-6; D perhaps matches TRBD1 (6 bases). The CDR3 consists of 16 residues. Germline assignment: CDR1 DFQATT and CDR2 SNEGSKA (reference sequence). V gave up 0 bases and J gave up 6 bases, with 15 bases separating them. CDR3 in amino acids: CSARDRMGAFNSPLHF. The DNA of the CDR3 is TGCAGTGCTAGAGATAGAATGGGGGCCTTTAATTCACCCCTCCACTTT.

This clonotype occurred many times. CDR3 in DNA: TGTGCCAGCACTTATGGGAGGACCGCGTTCTTT. Protein sequence: CASTYGRTAFF. The genes are TRBV25-1 and TRBJ1-1; D gene uncertain. Trimming cost V 7 bases and J 14 bases, with 17 bases left between them. CDR1 is MGHDK, CDR2 SYGVNS, per germline. The CDR3 contains 11 residues.

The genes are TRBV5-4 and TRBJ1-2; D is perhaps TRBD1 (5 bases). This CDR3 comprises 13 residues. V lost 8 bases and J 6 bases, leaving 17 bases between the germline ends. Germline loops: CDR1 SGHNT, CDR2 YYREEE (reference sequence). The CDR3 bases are TGTGCCAGTACAAGAAAGGGGATTAATGGCTACACCTTC. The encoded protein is CASTRKGINGYTF.